This T cell receptor beta chain was recovered during a study of OX40 agonist ivuxolimab in advanced cancers. Whole-study context: Dose-escalation patients suffered from hepatocellular carcinoma, melanoma, renal cell or head and neck cancer. Enrollees could have had prior anti-PD-1, anti-PD-L1 or anti-CTLA-4 therapy, which around 40% had received.

Trimming stripped 7 bases from V and 6 bases from J, with 15 bases between. Germline-derived CDR1 and CDR2 are KGHSH and LQKENI. The CDR3 loop spans 13 amino acids. Using immunoSEQ multiplex PCR, the repertoire was profiled, and TCRdb retains in-frame clones only, with some absent. The table includes around 50,000 clones, around 90% detected once. The input for sequencing was CD4+ or CD8+ T cells sorted from blood, taken in a trial of the OX40 agonist ivuxolimab. The rearrangement links TRBV18 to TRBJ1-1; D not resolved. The TCR comes from an adult with an advanced solid tumor such as melanoma, head and neck, liver or kidney cancer. The CDR3 loop reads CASLGWETSEAFF. The CDR3 nucleotides are TGTGCCAGCTTAGGATGGGAGACCTCTGAAGCTTTCTTT.